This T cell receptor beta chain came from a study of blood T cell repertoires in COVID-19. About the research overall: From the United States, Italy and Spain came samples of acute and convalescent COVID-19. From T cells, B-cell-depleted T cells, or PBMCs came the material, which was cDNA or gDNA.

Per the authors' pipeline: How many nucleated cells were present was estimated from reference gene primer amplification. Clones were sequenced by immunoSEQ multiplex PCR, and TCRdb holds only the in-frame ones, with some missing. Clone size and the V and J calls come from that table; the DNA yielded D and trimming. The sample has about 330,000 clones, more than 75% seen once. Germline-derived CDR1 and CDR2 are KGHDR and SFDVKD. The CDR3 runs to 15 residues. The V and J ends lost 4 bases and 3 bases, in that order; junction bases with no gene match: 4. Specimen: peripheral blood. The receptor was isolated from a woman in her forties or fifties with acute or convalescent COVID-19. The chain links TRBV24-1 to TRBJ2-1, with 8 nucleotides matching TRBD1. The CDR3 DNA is TGTGCCACCAGTGACCCCAGGGGGCTCTACAATGAGCAGTTCTTC. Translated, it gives CATSDPRGLYNEQFF.